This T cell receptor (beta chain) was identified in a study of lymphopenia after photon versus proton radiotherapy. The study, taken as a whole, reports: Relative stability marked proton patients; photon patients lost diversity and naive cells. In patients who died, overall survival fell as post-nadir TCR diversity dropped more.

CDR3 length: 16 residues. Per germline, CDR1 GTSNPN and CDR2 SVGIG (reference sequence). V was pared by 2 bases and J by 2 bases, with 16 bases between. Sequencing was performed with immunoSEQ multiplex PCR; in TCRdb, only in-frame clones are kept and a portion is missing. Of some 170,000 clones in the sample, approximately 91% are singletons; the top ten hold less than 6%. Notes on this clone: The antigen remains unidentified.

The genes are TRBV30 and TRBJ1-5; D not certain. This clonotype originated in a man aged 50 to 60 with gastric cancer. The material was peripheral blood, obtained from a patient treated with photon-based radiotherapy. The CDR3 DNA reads TGTGCCTGGAGTCCTCGGTTCACACATCGCAATCAGCCCCAGCATTTT. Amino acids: CAWSPRFTHRNQPQHF.